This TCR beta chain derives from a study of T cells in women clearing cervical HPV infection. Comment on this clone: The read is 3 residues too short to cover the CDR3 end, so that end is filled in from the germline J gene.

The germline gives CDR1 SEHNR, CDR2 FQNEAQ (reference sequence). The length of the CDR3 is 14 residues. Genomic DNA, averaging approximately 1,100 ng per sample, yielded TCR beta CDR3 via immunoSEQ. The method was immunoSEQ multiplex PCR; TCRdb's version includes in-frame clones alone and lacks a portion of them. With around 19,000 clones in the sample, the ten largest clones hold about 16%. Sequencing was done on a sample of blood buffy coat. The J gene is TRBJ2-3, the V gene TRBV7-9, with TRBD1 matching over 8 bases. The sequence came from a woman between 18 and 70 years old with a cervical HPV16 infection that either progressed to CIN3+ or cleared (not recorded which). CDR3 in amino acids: CASSEGQGNQPQYF. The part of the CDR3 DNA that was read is TGTGCCAGCAGTGAAGGACAGGGTAATCAGCCG.